Listed below are T cell receptor beta chains from one sample, sequenced in a study of blood T cell repertoires in COVID-19. This table comes from immunoSEQ multiplex PCR, and its TCRdb copy is limited to in-frame clones, with some not included. The sample contains some 83,000 clones, around 81% of which appear only once. The sample consisted of peripheral blood. The receptors derive from a man aged 80 or over with acute or convalescent COVID-19. Both conserved end residues are part of each CDR3. Only some rows state a clone size, as once, few, many or a class for expanded clones.

clone size	V gene	J gene	CDR3 protein
.	TRBV19	TRBJ1-1	CASSYRENTEAFF
.	TRBV7-9	TRBJ2-7	CASSLGAGVQEQYF
.	TRBV18	TRBJ2-5	CASSPRGSGRLGGETQYF
.	TRBV28	TRBJ2-6	CASSFGGSHSGANVLTF
.	TRBV5-8	TRBJ2-7	CASSLWTSDEQYF
once	TRBV6-5	TRBJ2-5	CASTRQGQETQYF
once	TRBV28	TRBJ2-1	CASSSLTSGSKEQFF
.	TRBV6-2/TRBV6-3	TRBJ2-2	CASSAAGEGTGELFF
once	TRBV18	TRBJ2-3	CASSPLPSGPGTDTQYF
.	TRBV18	TRBJ1-5	CASSPGTGNNQPQHF
.	TRBV29-1	TRBJ2-1	CSVSSVSTNEQFF
once	TRBV24-1	TRBJ2-7	CATSDLDRGEFYEQYF
.	TRBV18	TRBJ2-6	CASSLLGLTPSGANVLTF
.	TRBV5-1	TRBJ1-5	CASSLVAGNQPQHF
.	TRBV5-5	TRBJ1-4	CASSLDPRGTNEKLFF
.	TRBV4-2	TRBJ1-2	CASSQDLRQGVGYTF
.	TRBV11-2	TRBJ2-5	CASSLERDRVETQYF
.	TRBV6-5	TRBJ1-2	CASSYSRNYGYTF
.	TRBV5-6	TRBJ1-3	CASSLTVTRSGNTIYF
.	TRBV18	TRBJ2-5	CASSPLLANQETQYF
.	TRBV6-5	TRBJ2-5	CASSYSPGIQETQYF
.	TRBV28	TRBJ1-5	CASSGEQGFNQPQHF
.	TRBV9	TRBJ2-2	CASSVGLAGTVGTGELFF
.	TRBV10-3	TRBJ2-7	CAITPDSSYEQYF
.	TRBV5-8	TRBJ2-1	CASRRGGASSYNEQFF
.	TRBV3-1/TRBV3-2	TRBJ2-7	CASSHTYEQYF
.	TRBV3-1/TRBV3-2	TRBJ1-3	CASSQGGGGTIYF
.	TRBV2	TRBJ1-2	CASSYRGGNYGYTF
.	TRBV5-1	TRBJ2-5	CASRLLPGQQETQYF
.	TRBV9	TRBJ1-2	CASSVGDSYGYTF
few	TRBV4-3	TRBJ2-2	CASSQGSGLNTGELFF
.	TRBV28	TRBJ1-6	CASSRDKAVYSPLHF
.	TRBV6-6	TRBJ1-4	CASSYLQGANEKLFF
once	TRBV18	TRBJ1-1	CASSPRTGGLVVAFF
.	TRBV6-5	TRBJ1-2	CASSYAGGRNYGYTF
.	TRBV30	TRBJ2-1	CAWTSGYNEQFF
.	TRBV27	TRBJ1-1	CASQDRVATEAFF
once	TRBV2	TRBJ1-2	CASSAWATSYGYTF
.	TRBV5-1	TRBJ2-1	CASSTGLAGVYNEQFF
.	TRBV15	TRBJ1-3	CATSRESSGNTIYF
.	TRBV9	TRBJ2-3	CASSVDSGRDTQYF
.	TRBV25-1	TRBJ2-1	CASSVTSANEQFF
few	TRBV5-1	TRBJ1-6	CASSLQLRGGSPLHF
.	TRBV2	TRBJ1-5	CASSLIGLSNQPQHF
.	TRBV28	TRBJ2-4	CASSLGTGGTKNIQYF
.	TRBV6-5	TRBJ2-2	CASRDNRVAGELFF
.	TRBV7-3	TRBJ2-2	CASSYDRRNTGELFF
.	TRBV10-3	TRBJ1-1	CAISLDRGLPSTEAFF
.	TRBV7-8	TRBJ1-1	CASSRQGYTEAFF
few	TRBV18	TRBJ1-2	CASSLAPGQGFDSYGYTF
.	TRBV6-5	TRBJ1-1	CATPRQGNTEAFF